Listed here are 30 T cell receptor beta chains from one sample, sequenced in a study of long-term antiretroviral therapy in people with HIV. Survey level was the resolution at which the v3.0 immunoSEQ assay ran. Clones were sequenced by immunoSEQ multiplex PCR, and TCRdb holds only the in-frame ones, with some missing. Of around 20,000 clones listed, approximately 92% are singletons. Sequenced material: unsorted PBMCs, taken 4.2 years after starting antiretroviral therapy. The receptors stem from a man over 45 with HIV.

The genes are TRBV7-9 and TRBJ2-7; D may be TRBD1 (6 bases). V dropped 4 bases and J dropped 4 bases, with 11 bases sitting between them. This CDR3 contains 13 residues. CDR1 is SEHNR and CDR2 is FQNEAQ in the germline V gene (reference sequence). The CDR3 spells CASSSGTSYEQYF. The CDR3 region has the DNA TGTGCCAGCAGCTCCGGGACATCATACGAGCAGTACTTC.

This chain connects TRBV7-9 to TRBJ2-3; D not certain. The CDR3 is 15 amino acids. The V gene's germline CDR1 is SEHNR and CDR2 FQNEAQ (reference sequence). V lost 5 bases and J lost 4, with 16 bases in between. The DNA of the CDR3 is TGTGCCAGCAGCCCCCAGCAAGGGAATTCAGATACGCAGTATTTT. Amino acids: CASSPQQGNSDTQYF.

V is TRBV7-2 and J is TRBJ1-3; D might be TRBD1 (6 bases). CDR3 length: 15 residues. V was shortened by 5 bases and J by 0 bases, with 11 bases between the two germline ends. Germline-derived CDR1 and CDR2 are SGHTA and FQGNSA. For the CDR3, the DNA is TGTGCCAGCAGCACCTACAGGGACTCTGGAAACACCATATATTTT. It codes for CASSTYRDSGNTIYF.

V usage is TRBV4-1 and J usage is TRBJ1-2; 10 bases fit TRBD1. The CDR3 runs 15 residues. The V segment lost 3 bases and the J segment 6 bases; nucleotides outside the gene matches: 7. Looked up from germline, CDR1 is MGHRA and CDR2 is YSYEKL. For the CDR3, the DNA is TGCGCCAGCAGCCATGCGGGACAGGGGATTGATGGCTACACCTTC. Amino acids: CASSHAGQGIDGYTF.

The chain couples TRBV11-2 to TRBJ1-1; D uncertain. The CDR3 covers 14 residues. Germline V CDR1 and CDR2: SGHAT, FQNNGV. The V and J ends lost 7 bases and 2 bases respectively, with 14 bases between them. For the CDR3, the DNA is TGTGCCAGCATCCCTCTACGAGGTAACACTGAAGCTTTCTTT. Translation: CASIPLRGNTEAFF.

This chain uses TRBV4-3 with TRBJ1-1, with 8 nucleotides matching TRBD1. The CDR3 is 14 amino acids. V lost 6 bases and J lost 2; bases outside the gene matches: 5. Germline V lookup: CDR1 LGHNA, CDR2 YSLEER. CDR3 nucleotides: TGCGCCAGCAGTGAGGACAGGGCTAACACTGAAGCTTTCTTT. It encodes CASSEDRANTEAFF.

The rearrangement links TRBV30 to TRBJ2-7, with unresolved D. Germline CDR1 reads GTSNPN; CDR2 reads SVGIG (reference sequence). The ends were cut back, 2 bases at V and 4 bases at J, with 6 bases in the middle. The CDR3 extends over 11 amino acids. CDR3 protein: CAWSSPYEQYF. CDR3 bases: TGTGCCTGGAGTTCACCTTACGAGCAGTACTTC.

V is TRBV9 and J is TRBJ2-1; 10 bases align to TRBD1. Trimming cost V 4 bases and J 7 bases; bases outside gene matches: 8. The CDR3 runs to 15 residues. Per the germline V gene, CDR1 is SGDLS and CDR2 is YYNGEE. DNA for the CDR3: TGTGCCAGCAGCATGACAGGGGGCTCCCTAAATGAGCAGTTCTTC. This sequence encodes CASSMTGGSLNEQFF.

V usage is TRBV10-1 and J usage is TRBJ2-7, with D perhaps TRBD1 (6 bases). Germline V gives CDR1 WNHNN, CDR2 SYGVQD (reference sequence). V lost 2 bases and J lost 6, with 17 bases in between. The CDR3 totals 15 residues. Here the CDR3 DNA reads TGCGCCAGCAGTGAGACAGGGTTCCAGAGGGGCGAGCAGTACTTC. It yields the protein CASSETGFQRGEQYF.

In this sample, this clone turned up a few times. The CDR3 is CASSLEGGEKLFF. The CDR3 region has the DNA TGTGCCAGCAGCCTGGAGGGGGGCGAAAAACTGTTTTTT. The chain links TRBV6-5 to TRBJ1-4; tentatively, D is TRBD1 (6 bases). V was shortened by 6 bases and J by 8 bases, with 13 bases between the two germline ends. The CDR3 covers 13 residues. CDR1 MNHEY and CDR2 SVGAGI come from the germline V gene.

This sequence joins TRBV19 and TRBJ2-7; 7 nucleotides align to TRBD1. Germline V gene data show CDR1 as LNHDA and CDR2 as SQIVND (reference sequence). The CDR3 consists of 16 residues. Trimming removed 5 bases from V and 2 bases from J; junction bases left unmatched: 12. Here the CDR3 DNA reads TGTGCCAGTAGTTCCTCTTCGACAGGGAACCCCTACGAGCAGTACTTC. Amino acid sequence: CASSSSSTGNPYEQYF.

The V gene is TRBV7-7, the J gene TRBJ2-1; perhaps TRBD2 as D (6 bases). The germline V gene has CDR1 SSHAT and CDR2 FNYEAQ (reference sequence). V dropped 1 base and J dropped 2 bases, with 15 bases sitting between them. This CDR3 is built from 17 residues. CDR3 region: CASSLEVGGNPYNEQFF. The DNA for the CDR3 is TGTGCCAGCAGCTTAGAAGTTGGGGGGAACCCCTACAATGAGCAGTTCTTC.

This chain uses TRBV30 with TRBJ2-7; TRBD1 matches 7 bases. Losses at the gene ends were 0 bases for V and 4 bases for J; bases not matched to a gene: 6. Per the germline V gene, CDR1 is GTSNPN and CDR2 is SVGIG (reference sequence). CDR3 length: 14 amino acids. Here the CDR3 reads CAWSVLGGNYEQYF. The DNA for the CDR3 is TGTGCCTGGAGTGTTTTAGGGGGCAATTACGAGCAGTACTTC.

The CDR3, as DNA: TGTGCCAGTAGTAAAAGACAGTCTAACTATGGCTACACCTTC. Translating gives CASSKRQSNYGYTF. The gene calls are TRBV19 and TRBJ1-2, with a tentative D call TRBD1 (5 bases). Trimming removed 4 bases at V and 0 bases at J, with 9 bases between. Germline CDR1 is LNHDA and CDR2 is SQIVND (reference sequence). The CDR3 runs 14 residues.

The DNA for the CDR3 is TGCGCCAGCAGCTTTGCCCGGACCTTAATAGGAACCGGGGAGCTGTTTTTT. Encoded protein: CASSFARTLIGTGELFF. The rearrangement joins TRBV5-1 to TRBJ2-2; no clear D. CDR1 is SGHRS and CDR2 is YFSETQ in the germline V gene. The CDR3 totals 17 residues. With 2 bases removed from V and 5 bases from J, the gap between germline ends came to 19 bases.

V usage is TRBV27 and J usage is TRBJ1-1; a possible D gene is TRBD1 (6 bases). Trimming left V 7 bases short and J 0 bases short, with 12 bases between. The CDR3 sequence is 14 residues long. The V gene's germline CDR1 is MNHEY and CDR2 SMNVEV (reference sequence). The CDR3 coding sequence is TGTGCCAGCAAGGTTCAGGGGCTGAACACTGAAGCTTTCTTT. This sequence encodes CASKVQGLNTEAFF.

The rearrangement links TRBV5-1 to TRBJ1-2; the D is unclear. This CDR3 comprises 13 residues. The V end lost 5 bases, the J end lost 4 bases, and 12 bases lay between the germline ends. Germline V gene sequence: CDR1 SGHRS, CDR2 YFSETQ. CDR3 DNA: TGCGCCAGCAGGCCGGCCCTGGGCTATGGCTACACCTTC. The encoded protein is CASRPALGYGYTF.

The J gene is TRBJ1-3, the V gene TRBV19, with no clear D. Trimming removed 3 bases at V and 2 bases at J, with 14 bases between. This CDR3 has 16 residues. The germline CDR1 and CDR2 sequences are LNHDA and SQIVND (reference sequence). CDR3 coding DNA: TGTGCCAGTAGTATCTTATCCGTAGGAACTGGAAACACCATATATTTT. Encoded protein: CASSILSVGTGNTIYF.

The gene calls are TRBV30 and TRBJ1-2, with TRBD1 as a possible D gene (6 bases). The CDR3 extends over 14 amino acids. Between the trimmed V and J ends, which lost 4 bases and 0 bases, there was a span of 12 bases. Germline CDR1 and CDR2: GTSNPN and SVGIG (reference sequence). This CDR3 reads CAWKTGPSNYGYTF. CDR3 in DNA: TGTGCCTGGAAGACAGGACCCTCTAACTATGGCTACACCTTC.

The J gene is TRBJ2-2, the V gene TRBV30; no clear D gene. The CDR3 extends over 14 amino acids. Trimming pared 2 bases from V and 2 bases from J, leaving 9 bases between. CDR1 and CDR2 from the germline V gene are GTSNPN and SVGIG (reference sequence). DNA of the CDR3: TGTGCCTGGAGTCCCCCGTCCAACACCGGGGAGCTGTTTTTT. This translates into CAWSPPSNTGELFF.

This rearrangement joins TRBV5-4 to TRBJ2-7; D perhaps matches TRBD1 (6 bases). V lost 0 bases and J lost 3, with 16 bases in between. This CDR3 spans 16 amino acids. CDR1 and CDR2 from the germline V gene are SGHNT and YYREEE (reference sequence). The CDR3 region has the DNA TGTGCCAGCAGCTTGGGCCAACAGGGTTCTATCTACGAGCAGTACTTC. Translated: CASSLGQQGSIYEQYF.

This clone was counted only a few times. V gene TRBV10-2 combines with J gene TRBJ1-2; perhaps TRBD1 as D (5 bases). Germline assignment: CDR1 WSHSY and CDR2 SAAADI. The CDR3 totals 13 residues. Trimming pared 1 base from V and 5 bases from J, leaving 8 bases between. CDR3 amino acids: CASSELAGYGYTF. The CDR3 DNA is TGCGCCAGCAGTGAGTTGGCAGGGTATGGCTACACCTTC.

This clone was counted once. The V and J genes are TRBV28 and TRBJ1-2; 8 bases map to TRBD1. The germline V gene encodes CDR1 MDHEN and CDR2 SYDVKM. The junction had 4 bases not matched to a gene; V was cut back by 5 bases and J by 2 bases. CDR3 size: 14 residues. The CDR3 nucleotides read TGTGCCAGCAGTAGTAGACAGGGGAACTATGGCTACACCTTC. Translated, it gives CASSSRQGNYGYTF.

The chain is built from TRBV9 and TRBJ2-1; TRBD2 is a possible D gene (5 bases). V dropped 4 bases and J dropped 5 bases, with 16 bases sitting between them. This CDR3 has 15 amino acids. Germline CDR1 is SGDLS and CDR2 is YYNGEE. The CDR3 sequence: CASSPLVQENNEQFF. The CDR3 bases are TGTGCCAGCAGCCCACTAGTCCAGGAGAACAATGAGCAGTTCTTC.

Only one count was recorded for this clone. The V call is TRBV9, the J call TRBJ2-2, with 12 bases aligning to TRBD1. The germline V gene encodes CDR1 SGDLS and CDR2 YYNGEE. The CDR3 covers 16 residues. J lost 7 bases, V lost 4 bases, and 8 bases had no gene match. CDR3 sequence reads: CASSRTGTGGHGELFF. CDR3 nucleotide sequence: TGTGCCAGCAGCCGTACCGGGACAGGGGGCCACGGGGAGCTGTTTTTT.

The rearrangement joins TRBV25-1 to TRBJ1-1; TRBD1 agrees at 7 bases. Germline V lookup: CDR1 MGHDK, CDR2 SYGVNS. V lost 4 bases, J lost 8 bases, and 7 bases stayed unmatched. The CDR3 has 13 amino acids. For the CDR3, the DNA is TGTGCCAGCAGTGCCCAGGGACAGAGGGAAGCTTTCTTT. Translated, it gives CASSAQGQREAFF.

This chain joins TRBV10-3 and TRBJ2-6, with TRBD1 identical over 9 bases. From germline, CDR1 is ENHRY and CDR2 SYGVKD. V shed 4 bases, J shed 0 bases, and the junction held 7 bases outside the gene matches. This CDR3 has 18 residues. CDR3 region: CAISGSRTGVSGANVLTF. The CDR3 bases are TGTGCCATCAGTGGTTCTCGGACAGGGGTCTCTGGGGCCAACGTCCTGACTTTC.

Turning to this clone: The junction does not match germline at one end; this may be a read error. The V call is TRBV18, the J call TRBJ1-6; D gene ambiguous. Germline V gene data show CDR1 as KGHSH and CDR2 as LQKENI. The CDR3 extends over 13 amino acids. The CDR3 region is CASSPRGVEPLHF. The CDR3 coding sequence is TGTGCCAGCTCCCCACGCGGGGTCGAACCCCTCCACTTT.

The rearrangement joins TRBV7-6 to TRBJ2-1, with 7 positions matching TRBD1. The germline V gene encodes CDR1 SGHVS and CDR2 FNYEAQ. This CDR3 is 17 amino acids long. V lost 3 bases to trimming and J lost 4 bases; unmatched junction nucleotides: 12. As DNA, the CDR3 is TGTGCCAGCAGCTTTGGGACAGTGAGGCCATTTTACAATGAGCAGTTCTTC. Protein product: CASSFGTVRPFYNEQFF.

This clone was seen a single time. V and J are TRBV5-8 and TRBJ2-1; 9 bases match TRBD1. Per germline, CDR1 SGHTS and CDR2 YDEGEE. CDR3 size: 16 residues. J lost 5 bases, V lost 3 bases, and 9 bases had no gene match. CDR3 in amino acids: CASSSPWDRANNEQFF. The CDR3 nucleotides read TGTGCCAGCAGCTCCCCCTGGGACAGGGCCAACAATGAGCAGTTCTTC. Looking up the rest from reference TRBV5-8 and TRBJ2-1 gives the full variable domain: EAGVTQSPTHLIKTRGQQATLRCSPISGHTSVYWYQQALGLGLQFLLWYDEGEERNRGNFPPRFSGRQFPNYSSELNVNALELEDSALYLCASSSPWDRANNEQFFGPGTRLTVL.